The rows below give T cell receptor beta chains drawn from one sample of a study of CD8 T cells in ankylosing spondylitis. TCRdb reprocessed the 5' RACE reads via MiXCR and lists one record per CDR3 protein. The table records 250,000 or so distinct CDR3 sequences, 20% to 30% of them present only once. The sequenced sample was blood, either unsorted or a sorted T cell fraction (not recorded which). Receptors were obtained from a male donor with ankylosing spondylitis or in good health (not recorded which). The CDR3 runs from the conserved cysteine through the conserved F or W. A D gene is named only where the DNA matches it firmly. Expanded clones get a size class; other rows say once, few or many, or leave the size out.

J gene: TRBJ2-3; clone size: NA; D gene: NA; V gene: TRBV12-3/TRBV12-4; CDR3 DNA: TGTGCCAGCAGTTTAGTACCGCCAGATACGCAGTATTTT; CDR3 protein: CASSLVPPDTQYF
J gene: TRBJ1-2; clone size: NA; D gene: NA; V gene: TRBV2; CDR3 DNA: TGTGCCAGCAGTGAAGGCAGGATATTGGATGGCTACACCTTC; CDR3 protein: CASSEGRILDGYTF
J gene: TRBJ2-4; clone size: few; D gene: NA; V gene: TRBV6-5; CDR3 DNA: TGTGCCAGCAGTTCTCCAAGGGACATTCAGTACTTC; CDR3 protein: CASSSPRDIQYF
J gene: TRBJ2-7; clone size: many; D gene: TRBD2; V gene: TRBV14; CDR3 DNA: TGTGCCAGCAGTCCTAGCGGGGTCACGCACGAGCAGTACTTC; CDR3 protein: CASSPSGVTHEQYF
J gene: TRBJ2-5; clone size: few; D gene: NA; V gene: TRBV11-2; CDR3 DNA: TGTGCCAGCAGGCCGCTCAGGGGGCGGGGGGAGACCCAGTACTTC; CDR3 protein: CASRPLRGRGETQYF
J gene: TRBJ2-5; clone size: NA; D gene: TRBD2; V gene: TRBV10-3; CDR3 DNA: TGTGCCATCGGCGGTAGCGGGGCACAAGAGACCCAGTACTTC; CDR3 protein: CAIGGSGAQETQYF
J gene: TRBJ2-3; clone size: many; D gene: NA; V gene: TRBV20-1; CDR3 DNA: TGCAGTGCTAGGCCCCGGACGGGCGCAGATACGCAGTATTTT; CDR3 protein: CSARPRTGADTQYF
J gene: TRBJ2-3; clone size: NA; D gene: NA; V gene: TRBV29-1; CDR3 DNA: TGCAGCCTGGATAAACAGGGCACAGATACGCAGTATTTT; CDR3 protein: CSLDKQGTDTQYF
J gene: TRBJ2-5; clone size: many; D gene: TRBD1; V gene: TRBV7-9; CDR3 DNA: TGTGCCAGCAGCTTAGGCGAGACAGGGGGCGGAGAGACCCAGTACTTC; CDR3 protein: CASSLGETGGGETQYF
J gene: TRBJ1-3; clone size: many; D gene: NA; V gene: TRBV1; CDR3 DNA: TGCACCAGCAGCCCGGAAACAGGGACCTCTGGAAACACCATATATTTT; CDR3 protein: CTSSPETGTSGNTIYF
J gene: TRBJ2-7; clone size: many; D gene: TRBD1; V gene: TRBV3-1; CDR3 DNA: TGTGCCAGCAGCGAAAATACAGGGGATGAGCAGTACTTC; CDR3 protein: CASSENTGDEQYF
J gene: TRBJ2-1; clone size: few; D gene: NA; V gene: TRBV19; CDR3 DNA: TGTGCCAGTAGCGGCAGGGAATTGGGGTCGTACAATGAGCAGTTCTTC; CDR3 protein: CASSGRELGSYNEQFF
J gene: TRBJ2-3; clone size: few; D gene: NA; V gene: TRBV11-2; CDR3 DNA: TGTGCCAGCAGCCAGTTTCGAGATACGCAGTATTTT; CDR3 protein: CASSQFRDTQYF
J gene: TRBJ2-7; clone size: NA; D gene: NA; V gene: TRBV5-5; CDR3 DNA: TGTGCCAGCAGCTTGGTCCCTACCCCTTCCTACGAGCAGTACTTC; CDR3 protein: CASSLVPTPSYEQYF
J gene: TRBJ2-7; clone size: few; D gene: NA; V gene: TRBV20-1; CDR3 DNA: TGCAGTGCTAGAGAGGGGGCCTTAAGCTCCTACGAGCAGTACTTC; CDR3 protein: CSAREGALSSYEQYF
J gene: TRBJ1-2; clone size: NA; D gene: NA; V gene: TRBV19; CDR3 DNA: TGTGCCAGTAGTATGTCGGGGTTTTATGGCTACACCTTC; CDR3 protein: CASSMSGFYGYTF
J gene: TRBJ2-2; clone size: few; D gene: NA; V gene: TRBV5-1; CDR3 DNA: TGCGCCAGCAGCTCGGGACAGAACACCGGGGAGCTGTTTTTT; CDR3 protein: CASSSGQNTGELFF
J gene: TRBJ2-7; clone size: NA; D gene: TRBD1; V gene: TRBV20-1; CDR3 DNA: TGCAGTGAGGGGAGACAGGGTTCTTACGAGCAGTACTTC; CDR3 protein: CSEGRQGSYEQYF
J gene: TRBJ2-7; clone size: many; D gene: TRBD2; V gene: TRBV2; CDR3 DNA: TGTGCCAGCAAGACTAGCGGGGGCTACGAGCAGTACTTC; CDR3 protein: CASKTSGGYEQYF
J gene: TRBJ2-5; clone size: NA; D gene: TRBD1; V gene: TRBV12-3/TRBV12-4; CDR3 DNA: TGTGCCAGCAGGCAGGGACAGTACTTCCAAGAGACCCAGTACTTC; CDR3 protein: CASRQGQYFQETQYF
J gene: TRBJ2-7; clone size: NA; D gene: TRBD1; V gene: TRBV10-3; CDR3 DNA: TGTGCCATCAGTGAGTCGGTAGGGACAGACTACGAGCAGTACTTC; CDR3 protein: CAISESVGTDYEQYF
J gene: TRBJ2-1; clone size: NA; D gene: TRBD1; V gene: TRBV13; CDR3 DNA: TGTGCCAGCAGCTTAGCCGGAAGACAGGGGTCCTACAATGAGCAGTTCTTC; CDR3 protein: CASSLAGRQGSYNEQFF
J gene: TRBJ1-5; clone size: many; D gene: NA; V gene: TRBV6-5; CDR3 DNA: TGTGCCAGCAGCTACGGACAGTCCAATCAGCCCCAGCATTTT; CDR3 protein: CASSYGQSNQPQHF
J gene: TRBJ2-7; clone size: NA; D gene: NA; V gene: TRBV25-1; CDR3 DNA: TGTGCCAGCAGTGACCAGGCCTACGAGCAGTACTTC; CDR3 protein: CASSDQAYEQYF
J gene: TRBJ1-3; clone size: many; D gene: NA; V gene: TRBV12-3/TRBV12-4; CDR3 DNA: TGTGCCAGCAGCAACAGGGCCTCTGGAAACACCATATATTTT; CDR3 protein: CASSNRASGNTIYF
J gene: TRBJ2-7; clone size: NA; D gene: TRBD1; V gene: TRBV12-3/TRBV12-4; CDR3 DNA: TGTGCCAGCAGCCCTACAGGGGCGGTCTACGAGCAGTACTTC; CDR3 protein: CASSPTGAVYEQYF
J gene: TRBJ1-5; clone size: NA; D gene: NA; V gene: TRBV12-3/TRBV12-4; CDR3 DNA: TGTGCCAGCAGTTTCAATCGAGGGAACCAGCCCCAGCATTTT; CDR3 protein: CASSFNRGNQPQHF
J gene: TRBJ2-5; clone size: NA; D gene: NA; V gene: TRBV7-8; CDR3 DNA: TGTGCCAGCAGCTTCAACAGGTTCCCACAAGAGACCCAGTACTTC; CDR3 protein: CASSFNRFPQETQYF
J gene: TRBJ2-1; clone size: few; D gene: NA; V gene: TRBV6-1; CDR3 DNA: TGTGCCAGCAGTGAGTGGGATGAGCAGTTCTTC; CDR3 protein: CASSEWDEQFF
J gene: TRBJ2-1; clone size: many; D gene: NA; V gene: TRBV2; CDR3 DNA: TGTGCCAGCATGGTAGGCTCCTACAATGAGCAGTTCTTC; CDR3 protein: CASMVGSYNEQFF
J gene: TRBJ2-3; clone size: NA; D gene: TRBD1; V gene: TRBV12-3/TRBV12-4; CDR3 DNA: TGTGCCAGCAGTTTTAACAGGGGCAGGGCGGATACGCAGTATTTT; CDR3 protein: CASSFNRGRADTQYF
J gene: TRBJ1-5; clone size: many; D gene: NA; V gene: TRBV20-1; CDR3 DNA: TGCAGTGCTCCCTTTGGGCAGGGAGTGCCCCAGCATTTT; CDR3 protein: CSAPFGQGVPQHF
J gene: TRBJ2-3; clone size: NA; D gene: TRBD2; V gene: TRBV4-2; CDR3 DNA: TGTGCCAGTCAAGAAGGAGCACCTAGCGGGGCGGGAGATACGCAGTATTTT; CDR3 protein: CASQEGAPSGAGDTQYF
J gene: TRBJ2-7; clone size: NA; D gene: TRBD1; V gene: TRBV20-1; CDR3 DNA: TGCAGTGCTAGAGTGACCTCACCGGGACAGAGGACCTACGAGCAGTACTTC; CDR3 protein: CSARVTSPGQRTYEQYF
J gene: TRBJ2-1; clone size: few; D gene: NA; V gene: TRBV20-1; CDR3 DNA: TGCAGTTCCTCCGCGGGCCGCTCCTACAATGAGCAGTTCTTC; CDR3 protein: CSSSAGRSYNEQFF
J gene: TRBJ2-1; clone size: few; D gene: NA; V gene: TRBV15; CDR3 DNA: TGTGCCACCAGCAGGAGTACCAGCTCCTACAATGAGCAGTTCTTC; CDR3 protein: CATSRSTSSYNEQFF
J gene: TRBJ1-1; clone size: many; D gene: NA; V gene: TRBV11-2; CDR3 DNA: TGTGCCAGCAGCTTAGCGGGGGCGAGTGGGTGGACTGAAGCTTTCTTT; CDR3 protein: CASSLAGASGWTEAFF
J gene: TRBJ2-7; clone size: NA; D gene: TRBD1; V gene: TRBV20-1; CDR3 DNA: TGCAGTGCTAGTCGCGAAGGTCAGGGGGCTTCCTACGAGCAGTACTTC; CDR3 protein: CSASREGQGASYEQYF
J gene: TRBJ2-1; clone size: NA; D gene: TRBD2; V gene: TRBV12-3/TRBV12-4; CDR3 DNA: TGTGCCACCGGGGGGGGGGCAATAGGCTCGCGGCAGTTCTTC; CDR3 protein: CATGGGAIGSRQFF
J gene: TRBJ2-7; clone size: few; D gene: TRBD2; V gene: TRBV15; CDR3 DNA: TGTGCCACCAGCAGAGATTGGGGGACTAGCTACGAGCAGTACTTC; CDR3 protein: CATSRDWGTSYEQYF
J gene: TRBJ2-5; clone size: few; D gene: NA; V gene: TRBV20-1; CDR3 DNA: TGCAGTGCTAGAGATGGGACGTTGGGGGCGGTAGAGACCCAGTACTTC; CDR3 protein: CSARDGTLGAVETQYF
J gene: TRBJ2-5; clone size: many; D gene: NA; V gene: TRBV18; CDR3 DNA: TGTGCCAGCTCGGGCAGTAATCAAGAGACCCAGTACTTC; CDR3 protein: CASSGSNQETQYF
J gene: TRBJ2-7; clone size: NA; D gene: NA; V gene: TRBV20-1; CDR3 DNA: TGCAGTGCTAGCCTGGCTTCTCCCGGGACATCCTCCTACGAGCAGTACTTC; CDR3 protein: CSASLASPGTSSYEQYF
J gene: TRBJ1-1; clone size: many; D gene: TRBD1; V gene: TRBV20-1; CDR3 DNA: TGCAGTGCTAGAGGGGGGACAGGCATGAACACTGAAGCTTTCTTT; CDR3 protein: CSARGGTGMNTEAFF
J gene: TRBJ2-5; clone size: many; D gene: TRBD1; V gene: TRBV4-2; CDR3 DNA: TGTGCCAGCAGCCAGGGGGACAGGGGCCGTTGGGCCCAGTACTTC; CDR3 protein: CASSQGDRGRWAQYF
J gene: TRBJ1-2; clone size: few; D gene: TRBD1; V gene: TRBV6-5; CDR3 DNA: TGTGCCAGCAGTTACTCCCGGACAGGGTCGCACTATGGCTACACCTTC; CDR3 protein: CASSYSRTGSHYGYTF
J gene: TRBJ2-7; clone size: NA; D gene: NA; V gene: TRBV29-1; CDR3 DNA: TGCAGCGTTGAAGATTCCTGGGGTGGGGTGTACTTC; CDR3 protein: CSVEDSWGGVYF
J gene: TRBJ2-7; clone size: few; D gene: TRBD2; V gene: TRBV20-1; CDR3 DNA: TGCAGTAGGTGCCGGGGGGTCGCCATTAACTACGAGCAGTACTTC; CDR3 protein: CSRCRGVAINYEQYF